This T cell receptor (beta chain) is from a study of breast tumors, draining lymph nodes, adjacent tissues. Findings and caveats of the study: Luminal-like breast cancer showed significantly greater tumor-nontumor repertoire similarity than basal-like breast cancer did. The data were judged consistent with most tumor T cells coming from lymph node and expanding in tumor. Tumor TCR diversity was below lymph nodes but above nontumor tissue.

Samples came from axillary lymph nodes draining the breast cancer. Using its own MiXCR run on the multiplex PCR reads, TCRdb lists one record per CDR3 protein. The sample holds over 200,000 distinct CDR3 sequences, 30% to 35% seen once. In its sample, this clonotype was seen once. The target antigen is unknown. Germline values: CDR1 SQVTM, CDR2 ANQGSEA. The CDR3 totals 13 residues. Trimming left V 7 bases short and J 7 bases short, with 14 bases between. This TCR was sampled from a female donor with breast cancer. Some clones in this sample may be carry-over from other donors' samples. Sequencing was carried out using axillary lymph node tissue. This sequence joins TRBV29-1 and TRBJ1-6; the D gene is possibly TRBD1 (6 bases). DNA for the CDR3: TGCAGCGCGACGGGGGGCGGGAATTCACCCCTCCACTTT. It translates to CSATGGGNSPLHF. Based on the CDR3 plus reference TRBV29-1 and TRBJ1-6, the full variable domain is SAVISQKPSRDICQRGTSLTIQCQVDSQVTMMFWYRQQPGQSLTLIATANQGSEATYESGFVIDKFPISRPNLTFSTLTVSNMSPEDSSIYLCSATGGGNSPLHFGNGTRLTVT.